The T cell receptor (beta chain) under discussion was sequenced for a study of T cell repertoires in cytomegalovirus infection. Study in general: It was the public TCR beta signatures that indicated both CMV infection and matching HLA type.

General study findings and limits: The response measured ex vivo was dominated by TCR beta clonotypes (HLA-C-restricted and CMV-specific). Cumulative public TCR beta family frequency identified carriers of CMV plus the relevant HLA.

The CDR3 totals 16 residues. After removal of 0 bases from V and 12 bases from J, the junction contained 11 bases not matched to a gene. Germline lookup yields CDR1 LNHDA and CDR2 SQIVND (reference sequence). TCRdb analysed the reads with MiXCR anew, one entry per CDR3 protein. The table records about 890,000 distinct CDR3 sequences, under 40% of them present only once. This clonotype occurred a few times. Its antigen remains unknown. Sequencing used cultured CD8+ T cells from PBMCs, obtained from culture after CMV antigen stimulation. The chain has TRBV19 and TRBJ2-1; 10 bases map to TRBD2. The TCR was taken from a human donor in good health (CMV status not recorded). Some clones in this sample may be carry-over from other donors' samples. CDR3 amino acids: CASSIDRRLAGQGQFF. CDR3 sequence (DNA): TGTGCCAGTAGTATAGATCGTCGACTAGCGGGCCAGGGGCAGTTCTTC.